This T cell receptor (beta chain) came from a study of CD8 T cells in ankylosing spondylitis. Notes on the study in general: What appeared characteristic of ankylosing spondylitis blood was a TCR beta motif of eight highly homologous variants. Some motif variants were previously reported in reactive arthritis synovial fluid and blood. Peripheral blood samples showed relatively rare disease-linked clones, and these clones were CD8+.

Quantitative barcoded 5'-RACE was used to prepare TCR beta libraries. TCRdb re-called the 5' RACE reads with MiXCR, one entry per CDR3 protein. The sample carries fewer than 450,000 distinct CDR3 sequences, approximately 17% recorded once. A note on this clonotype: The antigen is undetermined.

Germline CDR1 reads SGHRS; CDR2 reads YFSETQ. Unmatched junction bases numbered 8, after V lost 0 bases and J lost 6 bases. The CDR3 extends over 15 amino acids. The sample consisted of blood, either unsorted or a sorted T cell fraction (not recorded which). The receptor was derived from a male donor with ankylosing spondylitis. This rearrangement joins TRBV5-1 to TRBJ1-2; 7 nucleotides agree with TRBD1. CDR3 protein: CASSLGYQGVDGYTF. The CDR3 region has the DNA TGCGCCAGCAGCTTGGGGTACCAGGGGGTGGATGGCTACACCTTC.